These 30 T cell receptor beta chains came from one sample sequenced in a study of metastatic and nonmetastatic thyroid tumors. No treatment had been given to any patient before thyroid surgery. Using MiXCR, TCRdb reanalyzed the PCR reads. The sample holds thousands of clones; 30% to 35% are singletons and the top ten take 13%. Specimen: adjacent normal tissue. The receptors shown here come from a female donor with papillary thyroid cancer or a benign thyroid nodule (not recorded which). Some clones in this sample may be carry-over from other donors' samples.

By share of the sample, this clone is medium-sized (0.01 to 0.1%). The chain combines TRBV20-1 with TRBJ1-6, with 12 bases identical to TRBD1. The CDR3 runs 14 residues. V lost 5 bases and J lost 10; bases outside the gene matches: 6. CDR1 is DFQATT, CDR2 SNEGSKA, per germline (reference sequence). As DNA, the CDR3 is TGCAGTGCTCCGGGACAGGGGGCCTGGTCACCCCTCCACTTT. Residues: CSAPGQGAWSPLHF.

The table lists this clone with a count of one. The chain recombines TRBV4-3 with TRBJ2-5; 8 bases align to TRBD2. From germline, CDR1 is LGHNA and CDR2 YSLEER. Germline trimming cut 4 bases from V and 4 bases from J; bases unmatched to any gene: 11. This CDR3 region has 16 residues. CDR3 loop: CASSLFGRGIGETQYF. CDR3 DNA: TGCGCCAGCAGCCTGTTCGGGAGGGGTATCGGAGAGACCCAGTACTTC.

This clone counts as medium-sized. The CDR3 loop is CSARDFRAGVYSPLHF. In DNA form, the CDR3 reads TGCAGTGCTAGAGATTTCAGGGCAGGGGTTTATTCACCCCTCCACTTT. The rearrangement joins TRBV20-1 to TRBJ1-6; possible D gene TRBD1, 6 bases. V lost 0 bases and J 8 bases, leaving 17 bases between the germline ends. The germline V gene encodes CDR1 DFQATT and CDR2 SNEGSKA (reference sequence). The CDR3 sequence is 16 residues long.

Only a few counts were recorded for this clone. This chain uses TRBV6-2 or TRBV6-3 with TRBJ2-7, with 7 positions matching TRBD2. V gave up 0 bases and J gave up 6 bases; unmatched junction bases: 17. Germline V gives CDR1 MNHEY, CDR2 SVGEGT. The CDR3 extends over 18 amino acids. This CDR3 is CASSYSLGSGEPTAEQYF. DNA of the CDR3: TGTGCCAGCAGTTACTCGCTGGGAAGCGGGGAACCTACTGCCGAGCAGTACTTC.

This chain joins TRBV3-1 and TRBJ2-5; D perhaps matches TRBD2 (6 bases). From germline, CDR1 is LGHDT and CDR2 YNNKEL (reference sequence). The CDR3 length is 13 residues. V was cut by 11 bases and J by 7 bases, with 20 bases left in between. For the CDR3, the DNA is TGTGCCGGCGGCCCAGGGAGGTTAGGGACCCAGTACTTC. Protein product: CAGGPGRLGTQYF.

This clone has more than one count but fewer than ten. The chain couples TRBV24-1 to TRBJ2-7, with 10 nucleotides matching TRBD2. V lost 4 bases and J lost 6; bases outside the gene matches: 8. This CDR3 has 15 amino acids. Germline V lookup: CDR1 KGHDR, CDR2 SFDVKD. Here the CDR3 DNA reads TGTGCCACCAGTGACTCCTCTAGCGGGAGTAGCGAGCAGTACTTC. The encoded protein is CATSDSSSGSSEQYF.

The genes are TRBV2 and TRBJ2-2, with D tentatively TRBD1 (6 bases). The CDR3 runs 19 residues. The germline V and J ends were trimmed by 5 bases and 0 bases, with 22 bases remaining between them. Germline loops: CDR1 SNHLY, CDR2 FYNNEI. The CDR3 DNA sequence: TGTGCCAGCAGTTACAATGCACTAACAGGGATTACGAACACCGGGGAGCTGTTTTTT. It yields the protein CASSYNALTGITNTGELFF.

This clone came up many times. The CDR3 DNA follows: TGTGCCACACAGGAGGGAGCTAACTATGGCTACACCTTC. Encoded protein: CATQEGANYGYTF. The chain uses TRBV14 and TRBJ1-2, with D possibly TRBD1 on 5 matching bases. CDR3 size: 13 residues. V lost 10 bases and J lost 0, with 12 bases in between. The germline V gene has CDR1 SGHDN and CDR2 FVKESK.

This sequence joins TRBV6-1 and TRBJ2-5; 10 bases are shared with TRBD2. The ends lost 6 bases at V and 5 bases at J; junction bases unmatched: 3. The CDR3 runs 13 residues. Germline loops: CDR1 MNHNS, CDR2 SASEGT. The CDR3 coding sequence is TGTGCCAGCAGACTAGCGGGAACCGAGACCCAGTACTTC. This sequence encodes CASRLAGTETQYF.

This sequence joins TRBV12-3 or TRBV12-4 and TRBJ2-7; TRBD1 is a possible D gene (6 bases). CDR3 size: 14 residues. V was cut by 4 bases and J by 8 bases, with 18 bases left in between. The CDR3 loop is CASSWGHTLGQQYF. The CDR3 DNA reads TGTGCCAGCAGTTGGGGACACACTCTGGGCCAGCAGTACTTC.

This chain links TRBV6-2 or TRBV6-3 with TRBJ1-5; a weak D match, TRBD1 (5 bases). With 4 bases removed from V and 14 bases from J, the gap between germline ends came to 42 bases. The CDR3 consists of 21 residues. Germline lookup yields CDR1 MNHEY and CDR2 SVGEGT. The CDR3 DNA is TGTGCCAGCAGTTTCTCAGGCGGGATGGAGGGGTCGGGGACCAGCAATCAGACCAAGCATTTT. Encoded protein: CASSFSGGMEGSGTSNQTKHF.

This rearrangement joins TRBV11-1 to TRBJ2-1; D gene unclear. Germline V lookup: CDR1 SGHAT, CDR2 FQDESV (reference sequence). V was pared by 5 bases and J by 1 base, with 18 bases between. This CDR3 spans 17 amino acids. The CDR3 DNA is TGTGCCAGCAGCCCTCTGGCAGGCGCGTGGTCCTACAATGAGCAGTTCTTC. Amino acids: CASSPLAGAWSYNEQFF.

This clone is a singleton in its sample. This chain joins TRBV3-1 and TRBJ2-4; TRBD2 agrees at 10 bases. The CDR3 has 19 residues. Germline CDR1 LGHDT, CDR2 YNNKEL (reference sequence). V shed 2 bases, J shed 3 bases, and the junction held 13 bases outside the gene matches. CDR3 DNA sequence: TGTGCCAGCAGCCAATTCGCTAGCGGGGGCATGGACGGCAAAAACATTCAGTACTTC. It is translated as CASSQFASGGMDGKNIQYF.

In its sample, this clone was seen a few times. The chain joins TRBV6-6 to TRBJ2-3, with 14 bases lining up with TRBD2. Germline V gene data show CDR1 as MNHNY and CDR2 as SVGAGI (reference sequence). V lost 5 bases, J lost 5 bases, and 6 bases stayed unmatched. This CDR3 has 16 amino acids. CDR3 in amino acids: CASSPTSGGAGDTQYF. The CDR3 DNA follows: TGTGCCAGCAGTCCGACTAGCGGGGGGGCAGGAGATACGCAGTATTTT.

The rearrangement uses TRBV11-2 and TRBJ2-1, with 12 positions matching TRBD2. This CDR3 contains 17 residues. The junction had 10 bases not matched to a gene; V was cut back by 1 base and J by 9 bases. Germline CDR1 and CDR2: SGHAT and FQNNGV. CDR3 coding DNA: TGTGCCAGCAGCTTAGGATTAGTGGGGGGACTAGCGGGTGAGCAGTTCTTC. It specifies CASSLGLVGGLAGEQFF.

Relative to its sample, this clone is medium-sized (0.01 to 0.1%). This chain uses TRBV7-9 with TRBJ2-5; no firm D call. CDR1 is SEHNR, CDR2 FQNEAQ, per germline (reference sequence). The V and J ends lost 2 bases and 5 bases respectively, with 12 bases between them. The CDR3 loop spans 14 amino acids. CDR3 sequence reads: CASSLTILGETQYF. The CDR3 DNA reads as TGTGCCAGCAGCTTAACCATTCTCGGGGAGACCCAGTACTTC.

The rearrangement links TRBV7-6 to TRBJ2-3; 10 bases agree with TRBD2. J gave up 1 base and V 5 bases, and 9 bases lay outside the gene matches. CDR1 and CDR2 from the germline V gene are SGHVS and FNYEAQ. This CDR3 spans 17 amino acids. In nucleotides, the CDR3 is TGTGCCAGCAGCACTAGGGGGACTAGCGTTGGCACAGATACGCAGTATTTT. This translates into CASSTRGTSVGTDTQYF.

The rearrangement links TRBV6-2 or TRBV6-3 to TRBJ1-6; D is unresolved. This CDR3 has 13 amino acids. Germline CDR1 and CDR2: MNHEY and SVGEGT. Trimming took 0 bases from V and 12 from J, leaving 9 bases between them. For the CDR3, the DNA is TGTGCCAGCAGTTACTCCCTATCTGAACCCCTCCACTTT. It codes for CASSYSLSEPLHF.

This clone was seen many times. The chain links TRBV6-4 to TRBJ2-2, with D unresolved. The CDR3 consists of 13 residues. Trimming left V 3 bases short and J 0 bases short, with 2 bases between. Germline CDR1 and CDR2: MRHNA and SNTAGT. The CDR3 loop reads CASSEANTGELFF. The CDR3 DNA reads TGTGCCAGCAGTGAAGCGAACACCGGGGAGCTGTTTTTT.

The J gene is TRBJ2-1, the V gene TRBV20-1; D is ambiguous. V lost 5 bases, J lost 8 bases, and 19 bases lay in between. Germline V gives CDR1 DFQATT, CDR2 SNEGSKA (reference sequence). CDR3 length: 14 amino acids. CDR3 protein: CSAPRPRPPDEQFF. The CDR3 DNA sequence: TGCAGTGCTCCCCGACCTCGGCCCCCGGATGAGCAGTTCTTC.

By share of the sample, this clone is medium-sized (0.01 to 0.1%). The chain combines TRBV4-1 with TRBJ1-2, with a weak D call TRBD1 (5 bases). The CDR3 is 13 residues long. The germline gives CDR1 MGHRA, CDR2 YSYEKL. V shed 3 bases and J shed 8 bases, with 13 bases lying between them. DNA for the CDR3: TGCGCCAGCAGCCACACTGGGCAGGGAGGCTACACCTTC. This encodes CASSHTGQGGYTF.

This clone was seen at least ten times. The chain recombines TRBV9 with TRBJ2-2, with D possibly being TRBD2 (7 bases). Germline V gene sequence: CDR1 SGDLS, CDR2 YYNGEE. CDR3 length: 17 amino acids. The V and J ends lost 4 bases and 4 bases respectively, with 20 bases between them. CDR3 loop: CASSPFLSGGSTGELFF. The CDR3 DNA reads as TGTGCCAGCAGCCCATTCCTCTCGGGGGGCTCCACCGGGGAGCTGTTTTTT.

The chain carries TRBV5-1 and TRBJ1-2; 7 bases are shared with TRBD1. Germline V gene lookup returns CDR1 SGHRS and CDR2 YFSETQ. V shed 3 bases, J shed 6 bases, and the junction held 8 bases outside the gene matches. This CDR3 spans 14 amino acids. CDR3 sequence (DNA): TGCGCCAGCAGCTCGGAGACAGGGTGGGATGGCTACACCTTC. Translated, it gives CASSSETGWDGYTF. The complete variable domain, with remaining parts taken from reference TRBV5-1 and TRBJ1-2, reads KAGVTQTPRYLIKTRGQQVTLSCSPISGHRSVSWYQQTPGQGLQFLFEYFSETQRNKGNFPGRFSGRQFSNSRSEMNVSTLELGDSALYLCASSSETGWDGYTFGSGTRLTVV.

The CDR3 DNA sequence: TGTGCCAGCAAGGAGCAGGGGGCAGGCGGCTACACCTTC. Translated: CASKEQGAGGYTF. The genes are TRBV2 and TRBJ1-2, with TRBD1 matching over 8 bases. V lost 7 bases to trimming and J lost 8 bases; unmatched junction nucleotides: 9. The CDR3 has 13 residues. Germline lookup yields CDR1 SNHLY and CDR2 FYNNEI.

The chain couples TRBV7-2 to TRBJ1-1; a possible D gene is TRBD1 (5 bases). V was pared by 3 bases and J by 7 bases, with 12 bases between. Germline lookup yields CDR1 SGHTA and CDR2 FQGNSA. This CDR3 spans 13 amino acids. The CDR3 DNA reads TGTGCCAGCAGCTTGGGGGGAGCGAATGAAGCTTTCTTT. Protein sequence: CASSLGGANEAFF.

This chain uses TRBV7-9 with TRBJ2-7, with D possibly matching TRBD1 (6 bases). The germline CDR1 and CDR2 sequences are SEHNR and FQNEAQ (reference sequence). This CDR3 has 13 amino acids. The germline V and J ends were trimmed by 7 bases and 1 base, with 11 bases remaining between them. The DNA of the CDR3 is TGTGCCAGCACCGCAGGGGATTCCTACGAGCAGTACTTC. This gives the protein CASTAGDSYEQYF.

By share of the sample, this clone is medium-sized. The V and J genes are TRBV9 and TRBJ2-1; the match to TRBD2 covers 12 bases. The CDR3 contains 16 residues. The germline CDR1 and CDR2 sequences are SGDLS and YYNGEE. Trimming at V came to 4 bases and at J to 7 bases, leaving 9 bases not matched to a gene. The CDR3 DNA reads TGTGCCAGCAGCTCCAGGACTAGCGGGGTTAGGAATGAGCAGTTCTTC. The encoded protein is CASSSRTSGVRNEQFF.

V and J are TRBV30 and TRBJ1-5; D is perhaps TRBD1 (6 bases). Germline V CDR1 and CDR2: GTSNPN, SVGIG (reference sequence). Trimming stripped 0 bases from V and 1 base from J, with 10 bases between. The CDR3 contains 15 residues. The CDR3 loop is CAWSVSGASNQPQHF. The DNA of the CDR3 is TGTGCCTGGAGTGTATCAGGGGCGAGCAATCAGCCCCAGCATTTT.

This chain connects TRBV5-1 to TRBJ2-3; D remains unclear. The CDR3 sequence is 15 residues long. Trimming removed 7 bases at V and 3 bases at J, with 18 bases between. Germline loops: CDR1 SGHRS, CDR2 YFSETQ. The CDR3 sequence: CASHRTVAETDTQYF. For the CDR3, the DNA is TGCGCCAGCCACCGGACCGTCGCCGAGACAGATACGCAGTATTTT.

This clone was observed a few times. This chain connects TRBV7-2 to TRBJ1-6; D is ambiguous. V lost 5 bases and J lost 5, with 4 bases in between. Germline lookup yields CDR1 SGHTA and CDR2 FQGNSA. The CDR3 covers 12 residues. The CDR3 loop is CASSQDNSPLHF. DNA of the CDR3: TGTGCCAGCAGCCAGGATAATTCACCCCTCCACTTT.